This TCR beta chain was obtained from a study of response to subunit inactivated influenza vaccine. There are a few counts of this clonotype. Germline V gene lookup returns CDR1 MNHEY and CDR2 SMNVEV (reference sequence). The CDR3 consists of 16 residues. Trimming removed 6 bases at V and 6 bases at J, with 22 bases between. One entry per CDR3 protein, called by TCRdb with MiXCR from the RT-PCR reads. The top ten hold approximately 2.9% of the sample, which has about 540,000 distinct CDR3 sequences, under 30% seen once. Another study also made use of these data, one on T cells expressing NK-cell markers. This second study says: What made the TCR beta cDNA was 5'RACE template switching with UMIs. The TCR beta repertoires originated in sorted CD3+CD56+NKG2C+, CD3+CD56+NKG2C- and CD3+CD56-NKG2C+ T cells. Among the experiments, several used an anti-gamma-delta TCR antibody to restrict sorting to alpha-beta TCR T cells.

This receptor was obtained from a man over 45 who received an inactivated influenza vaccine. The sample here was CD4+ T cells sorted from PBMCs, taken roughly 13 days after vaccination. The rearrangement joins TRBV27 to TRBJ2-3, with D perhaps matching TRBD2 (5 bases). The CDR3 sequence is CASSRTSATWRDTQYF. CDR3 DNA sequence: TGTGCCAGCAGCCGAACTAGTGCTACTTGGCGCGATACGCAGTATTTT.